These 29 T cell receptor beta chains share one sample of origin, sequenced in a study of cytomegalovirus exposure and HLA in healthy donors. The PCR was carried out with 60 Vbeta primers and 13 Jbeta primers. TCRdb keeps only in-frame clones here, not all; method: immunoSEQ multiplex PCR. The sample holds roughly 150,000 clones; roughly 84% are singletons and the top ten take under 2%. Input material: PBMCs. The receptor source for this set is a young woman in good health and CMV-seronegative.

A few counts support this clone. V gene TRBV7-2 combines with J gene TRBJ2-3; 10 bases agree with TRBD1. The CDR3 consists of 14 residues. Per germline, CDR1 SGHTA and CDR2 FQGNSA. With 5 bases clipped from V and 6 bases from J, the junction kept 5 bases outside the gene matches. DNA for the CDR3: TGTGCCAGCAGCCGACAGGGGGCAAGTGATACGCAGTATTTT. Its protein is CASSRQGASDTQYF.

Written as DNA, the CDR3 is TGTGCCAGCAGCGTCGGCCAGACTGGGGCCAACGGCCTGACTTTC. Protein product: CASSVGQTGANGLTF. The rearrangement joins TRBV21-1 to TRBJ2-6; TRBD1, the table's D call, was not compared with the DNA. TRBV21-1 is given as a pseudogene. This CDR3 is 15 amino acids long.

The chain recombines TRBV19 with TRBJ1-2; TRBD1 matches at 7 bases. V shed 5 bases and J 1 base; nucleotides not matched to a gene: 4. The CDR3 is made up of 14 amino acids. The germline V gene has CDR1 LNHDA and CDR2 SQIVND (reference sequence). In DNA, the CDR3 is TGTGCCAGTAGTCTCAGGGGGGATAACTATGGCTACACCTTC. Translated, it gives CASSLRGDNYGYTF.

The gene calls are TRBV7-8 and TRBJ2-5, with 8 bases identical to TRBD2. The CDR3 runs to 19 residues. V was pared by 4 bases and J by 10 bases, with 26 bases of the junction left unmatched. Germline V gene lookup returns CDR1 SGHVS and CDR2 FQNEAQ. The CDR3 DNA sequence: TGTGCCAGCAGCTCCGATGGACTAGCCGGGACGCTTACCGGACCCCTCCAGTACTTC. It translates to CASSSDGLAGTLTGPLQYF.

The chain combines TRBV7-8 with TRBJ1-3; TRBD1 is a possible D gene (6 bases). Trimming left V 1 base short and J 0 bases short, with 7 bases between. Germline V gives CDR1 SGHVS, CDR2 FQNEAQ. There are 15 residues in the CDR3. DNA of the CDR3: TGTGCCAGCAGCTTAGACAGGGCCTCTGGAAACACCATATATTTT. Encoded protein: CASSLDRASGNTIYF.

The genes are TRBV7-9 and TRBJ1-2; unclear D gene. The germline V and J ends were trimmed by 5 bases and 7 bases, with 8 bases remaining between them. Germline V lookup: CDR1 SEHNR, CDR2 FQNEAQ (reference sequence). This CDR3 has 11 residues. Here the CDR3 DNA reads TGTGCCAGCAGCGAGCAAAGTGGCTACACCTTC. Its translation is CASSEQSGYTF.

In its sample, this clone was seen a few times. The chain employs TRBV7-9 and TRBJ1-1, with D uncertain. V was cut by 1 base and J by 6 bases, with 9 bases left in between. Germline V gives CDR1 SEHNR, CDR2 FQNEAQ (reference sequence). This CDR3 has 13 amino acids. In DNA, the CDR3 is TGTGCCAGCAGCTTAGATCAGATGTCTGAAGCTTTCTTT. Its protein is CASSLDQMSEAFF.

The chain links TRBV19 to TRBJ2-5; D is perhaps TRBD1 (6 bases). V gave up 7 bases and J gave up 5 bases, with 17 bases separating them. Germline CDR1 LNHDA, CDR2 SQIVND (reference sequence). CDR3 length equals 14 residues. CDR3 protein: CASNRDIIPETQYF. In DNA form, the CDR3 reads TGTGCCAGTAATAGGGACATCATACCGGAGACCCAGTACTTC.

The chain's CDR3 is CASSLWGVIDEQFF. CDR3 sequence (DNA): TGTGCCAGCAGCTTATGGGGGGTGATAGATGAGCAGTTCTTC. The chain joins TRBV5-4 to TRBJ2-1; D perhaps matches TRBD2 (6 bases). Trimming pared 2 bases from V and 8 bases from J, leaving 14 bases between. The CDR3 is made up of 14 amino acids. Germline V gene lookup returns CDR1 SGHNT and CDR2 YYREEE (reference sequence).

As DNA, the CDR3 is TGTGCCAGCAGCTGGCATAGCGGACTGGGGGATACGCAGTATTTT. Its protein product is CASSWHSGLGDTQYF. The chain combines TRBV7-9 with TRBJ2-3; D is perhaps TRBD2 (6 bases). V was cut by 4 bases and J by 6 bases, with 17 bases left in between. The V gene's germline CDR1 is SEHNR and CDR2 FQNEAQ (reference sequence). This CDR3 has 15 residues.

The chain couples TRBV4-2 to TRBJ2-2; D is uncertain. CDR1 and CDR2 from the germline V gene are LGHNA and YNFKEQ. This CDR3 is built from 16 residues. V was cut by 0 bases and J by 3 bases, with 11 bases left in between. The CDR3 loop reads CASSQETVSYTGELFF. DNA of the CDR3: TGTGCCAGCAGCCAAGAAACGGTCTCCTACACCGGGGAGCTGTTTTTT.

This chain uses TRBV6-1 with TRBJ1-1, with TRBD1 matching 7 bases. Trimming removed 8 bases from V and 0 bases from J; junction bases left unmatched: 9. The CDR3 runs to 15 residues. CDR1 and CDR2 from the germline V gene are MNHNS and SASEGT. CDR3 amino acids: CASQRDSLLNTEAFF. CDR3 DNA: TGTGCCAGCCAACGGGACAGCCTCCTGAACACTGAAGCTTTCTTT.

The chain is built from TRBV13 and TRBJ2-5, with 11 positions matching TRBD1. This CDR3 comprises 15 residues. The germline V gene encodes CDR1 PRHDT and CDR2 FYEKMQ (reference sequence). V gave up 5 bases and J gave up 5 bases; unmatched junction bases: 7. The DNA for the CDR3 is TGTGCCAGCAGCCCTCCGGGACAGGGGGGGGAGACCCAGTACTTC. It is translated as CASSPPGQGGETQYF. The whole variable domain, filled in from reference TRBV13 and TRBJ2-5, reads AAGVIQSPRHLIKEKRETATLKCYPIPRHDTVYWYQQGPGQDPQFLISFYEKMQSDKGSIPDRFSAQQFSDYHSELNMSSLELGDSALYFCASSPPGQGGETQYFGPGTRLLVL.

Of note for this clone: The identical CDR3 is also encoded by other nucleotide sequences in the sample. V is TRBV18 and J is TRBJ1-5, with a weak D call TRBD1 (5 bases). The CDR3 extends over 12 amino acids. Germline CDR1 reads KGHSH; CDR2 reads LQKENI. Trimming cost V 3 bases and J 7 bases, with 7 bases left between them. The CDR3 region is CASSPGGQPQHF. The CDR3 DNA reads TGTGCCAGCTCACCGGGGGGGCAGCCCCAGCATTTT.

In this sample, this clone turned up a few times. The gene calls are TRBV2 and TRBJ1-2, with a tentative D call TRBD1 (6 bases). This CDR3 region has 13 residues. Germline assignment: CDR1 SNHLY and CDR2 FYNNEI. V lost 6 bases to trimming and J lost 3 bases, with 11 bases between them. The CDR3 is CASRGPGDYGYTF. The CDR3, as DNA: TGTGCCAGCAGGGGTCCAGGGGACTATGGCTACACCTTC.

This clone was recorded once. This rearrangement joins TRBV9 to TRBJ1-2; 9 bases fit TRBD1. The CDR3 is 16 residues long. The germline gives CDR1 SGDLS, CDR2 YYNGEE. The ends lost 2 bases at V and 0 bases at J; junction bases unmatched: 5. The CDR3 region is CASSVGTGSSNYGYTF. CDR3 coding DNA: TGTGCCAGCAGCGTCGGGACAGGGAGCTCTAACTATGGCTACACCTTC.

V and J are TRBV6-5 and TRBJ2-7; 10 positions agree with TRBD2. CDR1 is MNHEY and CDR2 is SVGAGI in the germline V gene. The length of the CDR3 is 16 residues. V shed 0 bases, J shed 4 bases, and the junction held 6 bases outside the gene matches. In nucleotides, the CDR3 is TGTGCCAGCAGTTACTCCGGGCTAGCGGGGGAGTACGAGCAGTACTTC. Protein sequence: CASSYSGLAGEYEQYF.

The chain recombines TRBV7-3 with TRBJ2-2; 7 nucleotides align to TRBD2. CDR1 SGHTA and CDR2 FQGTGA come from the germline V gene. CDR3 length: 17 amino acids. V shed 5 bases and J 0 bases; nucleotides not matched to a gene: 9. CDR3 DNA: TGTGCCAGCAGCCCGATCCCGGGGAGGGCGAACACCGGGGAGCTGTTTTTT. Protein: CASSPIPGRANTGELFF.

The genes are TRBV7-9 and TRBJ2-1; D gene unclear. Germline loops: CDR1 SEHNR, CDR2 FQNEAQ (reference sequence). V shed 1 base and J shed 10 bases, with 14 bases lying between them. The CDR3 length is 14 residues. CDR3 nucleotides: TGTGCCAGCAGCTTAGGAAGCCGCCTTAGCGAGCAGTTCTTC. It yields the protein CASSLGSRLSEQFF.

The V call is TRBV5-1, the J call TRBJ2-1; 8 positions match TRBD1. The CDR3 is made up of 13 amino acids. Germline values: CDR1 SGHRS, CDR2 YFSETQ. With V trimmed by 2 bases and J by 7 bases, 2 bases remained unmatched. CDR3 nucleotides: TGCGCCAGCAGCTTACAGGGGGTTAATGAGCAGTTCTTC. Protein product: CASSLQGVNEQFF.

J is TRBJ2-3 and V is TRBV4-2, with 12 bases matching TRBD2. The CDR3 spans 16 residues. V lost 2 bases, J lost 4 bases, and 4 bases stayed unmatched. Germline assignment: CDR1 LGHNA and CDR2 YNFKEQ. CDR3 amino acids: CASSQRSSGGADTQYF. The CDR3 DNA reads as TGTGCCAGCAGCCAACGCTCTAGCGGGGGGGCAGATACGCAGTATTTT.

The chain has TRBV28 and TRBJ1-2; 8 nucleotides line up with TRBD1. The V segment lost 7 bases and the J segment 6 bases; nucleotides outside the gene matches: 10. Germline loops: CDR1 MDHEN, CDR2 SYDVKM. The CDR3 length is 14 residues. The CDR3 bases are TGTGCCAGCACTTCAAGCGGACAGGGACATGGCTACACCTTC. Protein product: CASTSSGQGHGYTF.

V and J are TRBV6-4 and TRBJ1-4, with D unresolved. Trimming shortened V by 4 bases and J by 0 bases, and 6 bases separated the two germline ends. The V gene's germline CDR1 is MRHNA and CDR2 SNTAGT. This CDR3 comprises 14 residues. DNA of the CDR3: TGTGCCAGCAGTGTATCCTCAACTAATGAAAAACTGTTTTTT. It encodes CASSVSSTNEKLFF.

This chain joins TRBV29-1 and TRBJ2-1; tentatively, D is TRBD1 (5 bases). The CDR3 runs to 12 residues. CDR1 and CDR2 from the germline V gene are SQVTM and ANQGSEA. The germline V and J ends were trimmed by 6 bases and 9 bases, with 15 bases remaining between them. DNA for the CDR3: TGCAGCGTCTCCTCCAGGGTTGGTGAGCAGTTCTTC. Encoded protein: CSVSSRVGEQFF.

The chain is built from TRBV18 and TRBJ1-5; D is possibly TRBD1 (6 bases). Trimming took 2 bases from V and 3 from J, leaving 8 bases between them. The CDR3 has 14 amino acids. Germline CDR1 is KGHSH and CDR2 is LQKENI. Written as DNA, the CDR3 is TGTGCCAGCTCACCATCAGGGGACAATCAGCCCCAGCATTTT. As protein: CASSPSGDNQPQHF.

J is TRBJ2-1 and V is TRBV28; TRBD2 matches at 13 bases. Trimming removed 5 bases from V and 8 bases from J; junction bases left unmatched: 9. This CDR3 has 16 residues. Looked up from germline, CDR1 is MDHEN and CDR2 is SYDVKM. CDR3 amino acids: CASSVTGLAGLYEQFF. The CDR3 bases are TGTGCCAGCAGTGTAACGGGACTAGCGGGGCTCTATGAGCAGTTCTTC.

CDR3 coding DNA: TGTGCCAGCAGCTTAGCGCAGGGATCCTTCATCGCCCTCCACTTT. Translated, it gives CASSLAQGSFIALHF. V is TRBV7-9 and J is TRBJ1-6; D is possibly TRBD1 (5 bases). Germline CDR1 is SEHNR and CDR2 is FQNEAQ (reference sequence). This CDR3 comprises 15 residues. V lost 0 bases to trimming and J lost 14 bases, with 17 bases between them.

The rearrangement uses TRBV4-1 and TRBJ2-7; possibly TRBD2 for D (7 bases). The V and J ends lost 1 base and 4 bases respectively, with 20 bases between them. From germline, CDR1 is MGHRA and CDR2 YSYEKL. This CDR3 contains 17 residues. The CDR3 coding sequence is TGCGCCAGCAGCCAAGCCTGGGGAGGGGGGGCTAGATACGAGCAGTACTTC. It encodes CASSQAWGGGARYEQYF.

This CDR3 is CASSGQAFSYEQYF. DNA of the CDR3: TGCGCCAGCAGCGGACAGGCGTTCTCCTACGAGCAGTACTTC. The rearrangement links TRBV5-1 to TRBJ2-7, with 7 positions matching TRBD1. V was clipped by 4 bases and J by 0 bases; unmatched bases: 4. CDR1 is SGHRS, CDR2 YFSETQ, per germline. This CDR3 contains 14 residues.